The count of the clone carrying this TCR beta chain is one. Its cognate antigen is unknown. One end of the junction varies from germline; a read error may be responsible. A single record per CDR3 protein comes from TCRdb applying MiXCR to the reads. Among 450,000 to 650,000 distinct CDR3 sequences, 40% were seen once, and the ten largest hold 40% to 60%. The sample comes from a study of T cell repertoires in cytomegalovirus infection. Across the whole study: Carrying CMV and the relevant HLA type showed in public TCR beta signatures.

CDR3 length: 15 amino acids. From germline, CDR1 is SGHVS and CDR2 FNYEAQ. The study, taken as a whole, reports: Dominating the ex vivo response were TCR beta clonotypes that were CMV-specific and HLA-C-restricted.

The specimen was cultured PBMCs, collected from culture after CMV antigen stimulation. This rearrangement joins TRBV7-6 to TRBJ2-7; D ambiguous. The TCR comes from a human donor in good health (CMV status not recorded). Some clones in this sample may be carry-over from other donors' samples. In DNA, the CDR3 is TGTGCCAGCAGCTTTGGCGTTAAGAGCTCCCACGAGCAGTACTTC. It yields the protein CASSFGVKSSHEQYF.